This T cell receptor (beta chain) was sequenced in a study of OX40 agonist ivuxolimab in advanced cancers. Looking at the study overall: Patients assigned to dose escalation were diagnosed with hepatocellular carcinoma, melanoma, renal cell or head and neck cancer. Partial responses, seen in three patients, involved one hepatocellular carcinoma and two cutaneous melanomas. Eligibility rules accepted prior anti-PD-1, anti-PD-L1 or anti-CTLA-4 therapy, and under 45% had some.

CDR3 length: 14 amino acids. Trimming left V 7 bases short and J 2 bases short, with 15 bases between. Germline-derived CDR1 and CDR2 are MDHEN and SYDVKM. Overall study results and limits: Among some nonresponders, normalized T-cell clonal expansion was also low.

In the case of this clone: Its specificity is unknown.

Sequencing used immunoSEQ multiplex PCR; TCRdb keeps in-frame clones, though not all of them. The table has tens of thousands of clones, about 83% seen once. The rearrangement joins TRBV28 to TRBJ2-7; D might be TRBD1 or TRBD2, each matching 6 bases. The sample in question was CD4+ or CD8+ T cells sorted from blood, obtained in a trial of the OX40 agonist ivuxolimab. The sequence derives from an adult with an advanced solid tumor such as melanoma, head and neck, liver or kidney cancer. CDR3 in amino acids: CASMRGGRTYEQYF. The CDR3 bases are TGTGCCAGCATGAGAGGGGGGCGAACCTACGAGCAGTACTTC.